This TCR beta chain is drawn from a study of blood T cell repertoires in COVID-19 (TCRdb year 2020). Broadly, across the study: Collaborator samples came from the United States, Italy and Spain and covered acute and convalescent phases of COVID-19. The samples were drawn from two sources: the first 160 participants of the ongoing ImmuneRACE study, and about 1,300 subjects contributed by 6 global collaborators. The prospective study material was composed of cDNA or gDNA derived from T cells, B-cell-depleted T cells, or PBMCs. Where available, HLA class I and class II types were obtained from metadata supplied by the sample provider rather than from assay-based typing. The repertoires were made available in a free public database intended to serve as a resource for research on the immune response to SARS-CoV-2. The dataset comprised deeply sampled blood TCRbeta repertoires from subjects exposed to, actively infected with, or recovered from COVID-19. Nearly every sample came with metadata listing a de-identified subject ID, COVID-19 status, age in years and sex. Here is what the overall study found, with its caveats: The amount of clinical and demographic metadata varied by source and participant and was provided uncurated.

Collaborating institutions collected whole blood in K2EDTA tubes following their own protocols. For TCRbeta analysis, collaborators shipped samples as frozen whole blood, isolated PBMCs, or DNA extracted from either of those sample types. Points on this clone: Its antigen is still unknown. No base qualities exist here, and no much larger clone lies one base off it.

The CDR1 and CDR2 encoded by the germline V gene are KGHSH and LQKENI. Germline trimming: 2 bases from V, 4 bases from J; junction bases outside gene matches: 8. Measured from the cysteine to the phenylalanine, the CDR3 is 16 residues long. The sequence is cut down to CDR3 DNA, 48 bases in frame from base 1. TCRbeta CDR3 regions were amplified from genomic DNA using the immunoSEQ Assay, a bias-controlled multiplex PCR. In the source study's methods: Within the assay, amplification of reference gene primers was used to estimate how many nucleated cells each sample contained. Sequence reads were collapsed and filtered to measure the absolute abundance of every unique TCRbeta CDR3 rearrangement. For each sample, productive Simpson clonality was calculated as the square root of Simpson's diversity index over productive rearrangements. The table comes from immuneACCESS by way of TCRdb, which keeps in-frame sequences with V and J called. Part of the clones is missing from these tables; in studies checked, under half for an unresolved V gene and the rest for unknown reasons. V, J and clone size are taken as reported in that table, and D and trimming were inferred from the DNA itself. For this sample there are 130,000 or so clones; 80% to 90% appear just once. The ten biggest clones cover less than 20% of the sample.

The TCR comes from a man aged 50 to 60 with active or convalescent COVID-19. The sample was peripheral blood. Here the chain combines TRBV18 and TRBJ2-3; 8 bases in the junction line up with TRBD2. The CDR3 protein is CASSPVTSARPDTQYF. The nucleotide sequence is given as TGTGCCAGCTCACCAGTGACTAGCGCGAGGCCAGATACGCAGTATTTT.